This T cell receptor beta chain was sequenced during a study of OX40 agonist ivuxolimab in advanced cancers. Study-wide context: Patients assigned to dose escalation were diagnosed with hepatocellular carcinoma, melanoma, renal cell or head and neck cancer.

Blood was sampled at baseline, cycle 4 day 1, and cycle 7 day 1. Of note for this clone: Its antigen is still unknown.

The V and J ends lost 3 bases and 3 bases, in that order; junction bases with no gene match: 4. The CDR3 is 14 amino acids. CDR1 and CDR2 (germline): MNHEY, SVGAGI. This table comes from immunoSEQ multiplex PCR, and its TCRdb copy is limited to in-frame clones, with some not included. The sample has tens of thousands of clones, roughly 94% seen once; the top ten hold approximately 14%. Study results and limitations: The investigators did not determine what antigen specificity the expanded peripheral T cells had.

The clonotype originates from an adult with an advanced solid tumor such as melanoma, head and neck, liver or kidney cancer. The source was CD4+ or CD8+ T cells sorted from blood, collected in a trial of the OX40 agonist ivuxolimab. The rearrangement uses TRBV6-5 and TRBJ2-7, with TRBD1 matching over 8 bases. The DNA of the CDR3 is TGTGCCAGCAGTTATGGGACAGGCTTCTACGAGCAGTACTTC. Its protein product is CASSYGTGFYEQYF.